One and the same sample provided the 27 T cell receptor beta chains below, sequenced in a study of beta chain features in type 1 diabetes. The isolated RNA, all of it, was reverse transcribed, so expressed TCRB transcripts were what got sequenced. The protocol was immunoSEQ multiplex PCR, while the TCRdb copy is restricted to in-frame clones and leaves out a portion. The data show approximately 150,000 clones, about 9.1% seen once. The specimen was central memory CD4+ T cells from blood. The source of these receptors is a woman in her forties in good health.

At least ten counts were recorded for this clone. The chain recombines TRBV5-4 with TRBJ1-2, with D unresolved. The V end lost 4 bases, the J end lost 10 bases, and 14 bases lay between the germline ends. This CDR3 is built from 12 residues. Germline CDR1 reads SGHNT; CDR2 reads YYREEE (reference sequence). The CDR3 spells CASSLSESVYTF. The CDR3 nucleotides are TGTGCCAGCAGCCTTTCCGAGTCCGTCTACACCTTC.

This chain connects TRBV5-1 to TRBJ1-2; 8 nucleotides agree with TRBD1. CDR1 and CDR2 from the germline V gene are SGHRS and YFSETQ. The CDR3 contains 16 residues. The trim removed 0 bases at V and 4 bases at J, leaving 8 bases unmatched. The chain's CDR3 is CASSLGWTGIAYGYTF. CDR3 nucleotide sequence: TGCGCCAGCAGCTTGGGATGGACAGGGATCGCCTATGGCTACACCTTC. The whole variable domain, remainder taken from reference TRBV5-1 and TRBJ1-2, is KAGVTQTPRYLIKTRGQQVTLSCSPISGHRSVSWYQQTPGQGLQFLFEYFSETQRNKGNFPGRFSGRQFSNSRSEMNVSTLELGDSALYLCASSLGWTGIAYGYTFGSGTRLTVV.

This clone was counted between two and nine times. The chain has TRBV6-5 and TRBJ1-3, with D unresolved. Trimming cost V 4 bases and J 0 bases, with 7 bases left between them. The CDR3 totals 14 residues. Germline V gene data show CDR1 as MNHEY and CDR2 as SVGAGI. Here the CDR3 reads CASSSIVSGNTIYF. CDR3 DNA: TGTGCCAGCAGTTCGATAGTCTCTGGAAACACCATATATTTT.

The rearrangement uses TRBV25-1 and TRBJ1-3, with 10 bases matching TRBD1. The V segment lost 6 bases and the J segment 6 bases; nucleotides outside the gene matches: 8. The CDR3 has 15 residues. Germline V gives CDR1 MGHDK, CDR2 SYGVNS. In DNA form, the CDR3 reads TGTGCCAGCAGCCCCCCCGGGACAGGGGTAAACACCATATATTTT. Amino acids: CASSPPGTGVNTIYF.

This clone has a handful of counts. This chain joins TRBV7-9 and TRBJ1-3, with D uncertain. Germline lookup yields CDR1 SEHNR and CDR2 FQNEAQ (reference sequence). This CDR3 is built from 15 residues. Trimming removed 6 bases at V and 0 bases at J, with 12 bases between. The CDR3 DNA reads TGTGCCAGCAGGCGAGTTCCTAGCTCTGGAAACACCATATATTTT. Translation gives CASRRVPSSGNTIYF.

A few counts support this clone. The CDR3 here is CSATQDYEQYF. CDR3 bases: TGCAGTGCTACACAAGACTACGAGCAGTACTTC. The V gene is TRBV20-1, the J gene TRBJ2-7; D not certain. Trimming removed 4 bases from V and 3 bases from J, with 7 bases in between. The CDR3 is 11 residues long. Germline CDR1 is DFQATT and CDR2 is SNEGSKA (reference sequence).

V and J are TRBV11-2 and TRBJ2-4; D is ambiguous. The CDR3 has 15 amino acids. Per germline, CDR1 SGHAT and CDR2 FQNNGV. V was clipped by 2 bases and J by 0 bases, with 8 bases between them. CDR3 nucleotides: TGTGCCAGCAGCTTACTGGCATTAGCCAAAAACATTCAGTACTTC. The encoded protein is CASSLLALAKNIQYF.

The gene calls are TRBV15 and TRBJ1-3; TRBD1 matches 11 bases. V lost 2 bases and J lost 1; bases outside the gene matches: 10. Germline V gives CDR1 LNHNV, CDR2 YYDKDF (reference sequence). The CDR3 loop spans 19 amino acids. The CDR3 sequence: CATSRYRSGTGGSGNTIYF. The CDR3 DNA is TGTGCCACCAGCAGATATCGGTCCGGGACAGGGGGATCTGGAAACACCATATATTTT. Full variable domain (rest looked up from reference TRBV15 and TRBJ1-3): DAMVIQNPRYQVTQFGKPVTLSCSQTLNHNVMYWYQQKSSQAPKLLFHYYDKDFNNEADTPDNFQSRRPNTSFCFLDIRSPGLGDTAMYLCATSRYRSGTGGSGNTIYFGEGSWLTVV.

The table lists this clone with a few counts. The chain links TRBV27 to TRBJ1-1; TRBD1 aligns across 8 bases. This CDR3 has 17 amino acids. After removal of 1 base from V and 3 bases from J, the junction contained 10 bases not matched to a gene. Germline V gene lookup returns CDR1 MNHEY and CDR2 SMNVEV (reference sequence). CDR3 DNA: TGTGCCAGCAGTTTATGGTCCCCCGGACAGGGAGACACTGAAGCTTTCTTT. Encoded protein: CASSLWSPGQGDTEAFF.

The chain is built from TRBV18 and TRBJ2-1, with TRBD2 matching over 9 bases. The CDR3 length is 15 residues. Germline-derived CDR1 and CDR2 are KGHSH and LQKENI. J gave up 4 bases and V 2 bases, and 3 bases lay outside the gene matches. CDR3 in DNA: TGTGCCAGCTCACCAAGTAGCGGGGGATACAATGAGCAGTTCTTC. Translating it yields CASSPSSGGYNEQFF.

V usage is TRBV5-4 and J usage is TRBJ2-5, with TRBD2 identical over 8 bases. Germline trimming cut 8 bases from V and 4 bases from J; bases unmatched to any gene: 16. The CDR3 has 16 amino acids. CDR1 SGHNT and CDR2 YYREEE come from the germline V gene (reference sequence). CDR3 loop: CASSRGADLSTETQYF. CDR3 DNA sequence: TGTGCCAGTTCGCGGGGGGCCGACCTCTCTACAGAGACCCAGTACTTC.

The chain carries TRBV9 and TRBJ1-1; 7 bases match TRBD1. CDR1 and CDR2 (germline): SGDLS, YYNGEE. V dropped 0 bases and J dropped 4; count of bases not matched to a gene: 6. The CDR3 contains 15 residues. CDR3 DNA sequence: TGTGCCAGCAGCGTAGGAGCCCAGGGGGTCACTGAAGCTTTCTTT. Protein: CASSVGAQGVTEAFF.

This clone was seen more than once but under ten times. The chain joins TRBV6-6 to TRBJ2-3; D not resolved. The germline V gene has CDR1 MNHNY and CDR2 SVGAGI (reference sequence). V gave up 6 bases and J gave up 8 bases, with 9 bases separating them. This CDR3 contains 11 residues. The CDR3 DNA sequence: TGTGCCAGCAGCACCTCGGGTACGCAGTATTTT. It specifies CASSTSGTQYF.

This clone was seen a handful of times. The genes are TRBV7-8 and TRBJ2-3; TRBD1 aligns across 7 bases. Germline V gives CDR1 SGHVS, CDR2 FQNEAQ. Trimming took 1 base from V and 0 from J; bases not matched to a gene: 4. The CDR3 runs to 16 residues. The DNA of the CDR3 is TGTGCCAGCAGCTTAGGACAGGGTCTGAGCACAGATACGCAGTATTTT. This codes for CASSLGQGLSTDTQYF. Looking up the rest from reference TRBV7-8 and TRBJ2-3 gives the full variable domain: GAGVSQSPRYKVAKRGQDVALRCDPISGHVSLFWYQQALGQGPEFLTYFQNEAQLDKSGLPSDRFFAERPEGSVSTLKIQRTQQEDSAVYLCASSLGQGLSTDTQYFGPGTRLTVL.

Only one count was recorded for this clone. The CDR3 protein is CASSFSGQGAHEQFF. The CDR3 nucleotides are TGTGCCAGCAGCTTCTCGGGACAGGGGGCGCATGAGCAGTTCTTC. This rearrangement joins TRBV7-9 to TRBJ2-1, with 12 bases that match TRBD1. The CDR3 is made up of 15 amino acids. The junction had 5 bases not matched to a gene; V was cut back by 3 bases and J by 8 bases. The germline V gene has CDR1 SEHNR and CDR2 FQNEAQ (reference sequence).

This clone was detected ten times or more. The chain couples TRBV20-1 to TRBJ2-3; 7 nucleotides agree with TRBD2. The junction had 8 bases not matched to a gene; V was cut back by 7 bases and J by 10 bases. The CDR3 length is 11 residues. In germline, CDR1 is DFQATT, CDR2 SNEGSKA (reference sequence). CDR3 bases: TGCAGTGTTCAGGGAGGGTTCTCGCAGTATTTT. It yields the protein CSVQGGFSQYF.

The chain has TRBV6-6 and TRBJ1-2; 9 nucleotides line up with TRBD1. Germline values: CDR1 MNHNY, CDR2 SVGAGI (reference sequence). V shed 2 bases and J 7 bases; nucleotides not matched to a gene: 8. This CDR3 region has 15 residues. This chain's CDR3 is CASSYVGTGQLGYTF. Written as DNA, the CDR3 is TGTGCCAGCAGTTACGTTGGGACAGGGCAGCTTGGCTACACCTTC.

The table lists this clone with a few counts. The rearrangement joins TRBV7-7 to TRBJ2-3; D is unresolved. V was trimmed by 4 bases and J by 2 bases, leaving 13 bases between them. The CDR3 consists of 15 residues. Looked up from germline, CDR1 is SSHAT and CDR2 is FNYEAQ (reference sequence). This CDR3 is CASSSGVLNTDTQYF. CDR3 sequence (DNA): TGTGCCAGCAGCTCTGGAGTTTTGAACACAGATACGCAGTATTTT.

This clone was detected a few times. This chain joins TRBV5-1 and TRBJ2-7; 7 nucleotides align to TRBD1. The CDR3 length is 16 residues. Trimming took 5 bases from V and 2 from J; bases not matched to a gene: 13. Germline V gene lookup returns CDR1 SGHRS and CDR2 YFSETQ. The CDR3 loop is CASRIVSGGPTYEQYF. As DNA, the CDR3 is TGCGCCAGCAGAATTGTTTCAGGGGGACCAACCTACGAGCAGTACTTC.

The gene calls are TRBV5-1 and TRBJ1-6, with a weak D call TRBD1 (5 bases). Germline V gene data show CDR1 as SGHRS and CDR2 as YFSETQ. Trimming removed 4 bases from V and 9 bases from J, with 17 bases in between. This CDR3 is 15 amino acids long. The DNA of the CDR3 is TGCGCCAGCAGCCCCGGGACTTCGGGCGGTTCACCCCTCCACTTT. Translating gives CASSPGTSGGSPLHF.

This clone came up a few times. This rearrangement joins TRBV14 to TRBJ2-5, with unresolved D. V shed 0 bases and J shed 1 base, with 9 bases lying between them. CDR3 length: 15 residues. Germline loops: CDR1 SGHDN, CDR2 FVKESK. CDR3 in DNA: TGTGCCAGCAGCCAAGATCCCACTTTCCAAGAGACCCAGTACTTC. It translates to CASSQDPTFQETQYF.

In this sample, this clone turned up a few times. The rearrangement links TRBV10-3 to TRBJ1-5; 7 nucleotides align to TRBD1. The CDR3 extends over 14 amino acids. Per germline, CDR1 ENHRY and CDR2 SYGVKD. J gave up 4 bases and V 10 bases, and 10 bases lay outside the gene matches. The CDR3 reads CATSLGTENQPQHF. Written as DNA, the CDR3 is TGTGCCACCTCTTTGGGGACAGAAAATCAGCCCCAGCATTTT.

This clone has only a few counts. This chain links TRBV10-3 with TRBJ1-2; 12 nucleotides line up with TRBD1. The CDR3 is made up of 14 amino acids. V was pared by 6 bases and J by 8 bases, with 7 bases of the junction left unmatched. Germline CDR1 reads ENHRY; CDR2 reads SYGVKD. This CDR3 is CAIRPGQGAEGYTF. DNA of the CDR3: TGTGCCATCAGGCCGGGACAGGGGGCCGAAGGCTACACCTTC.

This clone appeared a few times. This CDR3 is also generated by other DNA sequences in the sample. The chain has TRBV6-6 and TRBJ1-6; 8 bases match TRBD1. Per the germline V gene, CDR1 is MNHNY and CDR2 is SVGAGI (reference sequence). The CDR3 totals 13 residues. Unmatched junction bases numbered 0, after V lost 5 bases and J lost 6 bases. CDR3 protein: CASSDRGNSPLHF. The CDR3 DNA is TGTGCCAGCAGTGACAGGGGTAATTCACCCCTCCACTTT.

This clone was observed a handful of times. This rearrangement joins TRBV7-8 to TRBJ2-2; 9 nucleotides line up with TRBD1. Germline CDR1 SGHVS, CDR2 FQNEAQ. This CDR3 region has 17 residues. J lost 3 bases, V lost 4 bases, and 9 bases had no gene match. The DNA for the CDR3 is TGTGCCAGCAGCTCCCGACCCGGGACAGGGTACACCGGGGAGCTGTTTTTT. Its protein product is CASSSRPGTGYTGELFF.

V usage is TRBV6-6 and J usage is TRBJ2-7; D is perhaps TRBD2 (5 bases). Per the germline V gene, CDR1 is MNHNY and CDR2 is SVGAGI (reference sequence). Trimming removed 2 bases at V and 7 bases at J, with 12 bases between. This CDR3 contains 13 residues. For the CDR3, the DNA is TGTGCCAGCAGTTACGGAAGCGGAAGGGAGCAGTACTTC. It yields the protein CASSYGSGREQYF.

This clone was observed a few times. This sequence joins TRBV5-4 and TRBJ2-5; perhaps TRBD2 as D (6 bases). The ends were cut back, 4 bases at V and 0 bases at J, with 16 bases in the middle. From germline, CDR1 is SGHNT and CDR2 YYREEE (reference sequence). The CDR3 totals 16 residues. DNA for the CDR3: TGTGCCAGCAGCGGGGGTGGGACTGGGTACCAAGAGACCCAGTACTTC. Protein product: CASSGGGTGYQETQYF.